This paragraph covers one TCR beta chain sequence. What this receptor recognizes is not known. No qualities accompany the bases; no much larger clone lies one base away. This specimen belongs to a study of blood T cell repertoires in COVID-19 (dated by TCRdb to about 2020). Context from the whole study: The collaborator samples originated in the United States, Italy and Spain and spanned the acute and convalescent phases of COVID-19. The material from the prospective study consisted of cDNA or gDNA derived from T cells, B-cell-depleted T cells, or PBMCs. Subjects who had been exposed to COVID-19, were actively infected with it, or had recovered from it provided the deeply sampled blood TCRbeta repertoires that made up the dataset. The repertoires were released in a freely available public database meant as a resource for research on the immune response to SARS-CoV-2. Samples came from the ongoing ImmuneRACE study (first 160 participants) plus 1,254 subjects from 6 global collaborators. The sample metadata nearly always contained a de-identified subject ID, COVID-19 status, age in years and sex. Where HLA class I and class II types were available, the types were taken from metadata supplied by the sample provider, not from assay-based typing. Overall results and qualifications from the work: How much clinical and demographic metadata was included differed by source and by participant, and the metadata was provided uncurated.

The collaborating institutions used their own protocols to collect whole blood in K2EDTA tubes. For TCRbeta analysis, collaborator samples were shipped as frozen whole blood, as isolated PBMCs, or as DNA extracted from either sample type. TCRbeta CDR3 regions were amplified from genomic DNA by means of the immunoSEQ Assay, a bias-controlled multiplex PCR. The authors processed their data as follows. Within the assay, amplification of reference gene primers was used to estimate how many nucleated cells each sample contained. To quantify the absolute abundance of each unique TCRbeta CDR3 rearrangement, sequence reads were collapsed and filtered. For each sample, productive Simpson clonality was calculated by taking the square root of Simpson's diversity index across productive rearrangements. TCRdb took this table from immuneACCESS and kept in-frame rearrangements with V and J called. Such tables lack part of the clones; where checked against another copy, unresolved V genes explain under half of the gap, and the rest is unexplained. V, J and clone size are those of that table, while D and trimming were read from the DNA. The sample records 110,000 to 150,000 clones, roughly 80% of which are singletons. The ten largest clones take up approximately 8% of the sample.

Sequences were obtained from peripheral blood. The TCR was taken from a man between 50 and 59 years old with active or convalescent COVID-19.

The encoded CDR3 is CASRQGLEYEQYF. The DNA sequence is as follows: TGTGCCAGTAGACAGGGGCTGGAATACGAGCAGTACTTC. The chain is assembled from TRBV19 and TRBJ2-7; TRBD1 lines up with 7 middle nucleotides. V loses 6 bases at its end and J loses 4 bases; junction bases beyond the gene matches: 6. Reading the germline V gene (reference sequence) gives CDR1 LNHDA and CDR2 SQIVND. The CDR3, from cysteine to phenylalanine, totals 13 residues. The read is trimmed to its CDR3 DNA, 39 bases read in frame from base 1.